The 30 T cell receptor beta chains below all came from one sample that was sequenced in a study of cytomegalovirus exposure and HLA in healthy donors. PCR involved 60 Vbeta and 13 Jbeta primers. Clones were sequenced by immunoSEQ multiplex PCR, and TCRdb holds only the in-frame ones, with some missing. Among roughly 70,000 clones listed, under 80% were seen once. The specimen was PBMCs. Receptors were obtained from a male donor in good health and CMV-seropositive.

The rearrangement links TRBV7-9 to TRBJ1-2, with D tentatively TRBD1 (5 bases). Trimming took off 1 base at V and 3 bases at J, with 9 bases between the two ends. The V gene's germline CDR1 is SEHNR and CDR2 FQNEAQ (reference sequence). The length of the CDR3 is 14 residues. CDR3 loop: CASSLEGNHYGYTF. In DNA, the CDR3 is TGTGCCAGCAGCTTAGAGGGGAACCACTATGGCTACACCTTC. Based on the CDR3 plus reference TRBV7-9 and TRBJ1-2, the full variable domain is DTGVSQNPRHKITKRGQNVTFRCDPISEHNRLYWYRQTLGQGPEFLTYFQNEAQLEKSRLLSDRFSAERPKGSFSTLEIQRTEQGDSAMYLCASSLEGNHYGYTFGSGTRLTVV.

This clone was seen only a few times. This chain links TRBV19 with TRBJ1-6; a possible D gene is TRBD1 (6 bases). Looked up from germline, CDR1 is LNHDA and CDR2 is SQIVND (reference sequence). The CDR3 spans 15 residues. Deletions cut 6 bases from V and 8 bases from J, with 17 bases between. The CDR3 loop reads CASSHSQGLDSPLHF. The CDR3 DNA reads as TGTGCCAGTAGCCATTCACAGGGATTGGATTCACCCCTCCACTTT.

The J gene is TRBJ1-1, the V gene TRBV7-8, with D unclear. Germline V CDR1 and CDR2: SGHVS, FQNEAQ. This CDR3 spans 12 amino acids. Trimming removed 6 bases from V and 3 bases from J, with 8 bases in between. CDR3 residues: CASRLSYTEAFF. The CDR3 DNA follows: TGTGCCAGCAGGTTGAGTTACACTGAAGCTTTCTTT. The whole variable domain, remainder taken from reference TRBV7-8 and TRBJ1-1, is GAGVSQSPRYKVAKRGQDVALRCDPISGHVSLFWYQQALGQGPEFLTYFQNEAQLDKSGLPSDRFFAERPEGSVSTLKIQRTQQEDSAVYLCASRLSYTEAFFGQGTRLTVV.

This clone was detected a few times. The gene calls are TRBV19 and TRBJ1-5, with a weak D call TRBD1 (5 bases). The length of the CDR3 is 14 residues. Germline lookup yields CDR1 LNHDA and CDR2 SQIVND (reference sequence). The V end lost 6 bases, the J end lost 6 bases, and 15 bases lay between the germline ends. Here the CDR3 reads CASRPQGGVQPQHF. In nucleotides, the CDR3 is TGTGCCAGTAGGCCCCAGGGAGGGGTTCAGCCCCAGCATTTT.

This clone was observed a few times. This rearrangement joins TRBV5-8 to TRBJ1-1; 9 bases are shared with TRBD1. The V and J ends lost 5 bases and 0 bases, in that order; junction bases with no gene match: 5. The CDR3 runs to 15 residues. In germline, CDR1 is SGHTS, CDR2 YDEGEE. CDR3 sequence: CASSHRTGVNTEAFF. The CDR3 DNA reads TGTGCCAGCAGTCACCGGACAGGGGTGAACACTGAAGCTTTCTTT.

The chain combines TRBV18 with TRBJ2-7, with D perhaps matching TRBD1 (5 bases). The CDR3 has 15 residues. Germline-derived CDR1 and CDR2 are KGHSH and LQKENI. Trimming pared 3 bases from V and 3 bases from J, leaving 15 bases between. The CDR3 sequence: CASSPLDSPFYEQYF. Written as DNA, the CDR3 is TGTGCCAGCTCACCTCTAGACAGCCCTTTCTACGAGCAGTACTTC.

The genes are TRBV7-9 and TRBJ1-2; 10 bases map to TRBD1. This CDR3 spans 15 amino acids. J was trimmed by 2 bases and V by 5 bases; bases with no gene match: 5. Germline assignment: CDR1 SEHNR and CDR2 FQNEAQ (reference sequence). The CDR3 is CASSDMDRGNYGYTF. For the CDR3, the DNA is TGTGCCAGCAGCGATATGGACAGGGGGAACTATGGCTACACCTTC.

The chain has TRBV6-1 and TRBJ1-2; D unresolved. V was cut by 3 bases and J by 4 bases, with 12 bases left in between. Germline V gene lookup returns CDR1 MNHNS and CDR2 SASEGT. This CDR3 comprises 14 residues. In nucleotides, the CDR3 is TGTGCCAGCAGTGACAACCCGGACTTCTATGGCTACACCTTC. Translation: CASSDNPDFYGYTF.

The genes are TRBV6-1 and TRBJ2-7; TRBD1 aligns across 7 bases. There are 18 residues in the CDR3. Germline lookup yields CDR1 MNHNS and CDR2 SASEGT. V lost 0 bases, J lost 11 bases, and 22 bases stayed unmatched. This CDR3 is CASSEALGSGTARSAEYF. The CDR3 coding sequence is TGTGCCAGCAGTGAAGCGCTTGGTTCCGGGACAGCAAGATCGGCAGAGTACTTC.

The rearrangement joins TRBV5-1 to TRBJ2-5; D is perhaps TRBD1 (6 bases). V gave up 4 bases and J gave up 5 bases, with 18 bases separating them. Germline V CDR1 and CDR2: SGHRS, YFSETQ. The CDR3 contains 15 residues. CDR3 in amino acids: CASSQRPAQGETQYF. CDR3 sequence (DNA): TGCGCCAGCAGCCAGCGCCCGGCCCAGGGGGAGACCCAGTACTTC.

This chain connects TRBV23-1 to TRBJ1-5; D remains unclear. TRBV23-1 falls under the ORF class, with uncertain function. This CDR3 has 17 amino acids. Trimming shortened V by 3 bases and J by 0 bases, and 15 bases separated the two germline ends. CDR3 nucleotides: TGCGCCAGCAGTCAGGCAGCTCCCTACTATAGCAATCAGCCCCAGCATTTT. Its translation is CASSQAAPYYSNQPQHF.

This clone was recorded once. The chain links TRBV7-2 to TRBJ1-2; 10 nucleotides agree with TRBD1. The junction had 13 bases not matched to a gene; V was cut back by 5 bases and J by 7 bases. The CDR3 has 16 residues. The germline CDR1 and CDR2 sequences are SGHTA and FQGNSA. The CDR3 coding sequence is TGTGCCAGCAGCCCATGGGACAGGGGCATGGCAACTGGCTACACCTTC. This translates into CASSPWDRGMATGYTF.

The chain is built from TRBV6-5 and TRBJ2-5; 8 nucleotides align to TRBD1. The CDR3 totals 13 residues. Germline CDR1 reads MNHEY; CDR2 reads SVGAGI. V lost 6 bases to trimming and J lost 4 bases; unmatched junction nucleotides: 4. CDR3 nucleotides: TGTGCCAGCAGGGACAGGGACACAGAGACCCAGTACTTC. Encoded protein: CASRDRDTETQYF.

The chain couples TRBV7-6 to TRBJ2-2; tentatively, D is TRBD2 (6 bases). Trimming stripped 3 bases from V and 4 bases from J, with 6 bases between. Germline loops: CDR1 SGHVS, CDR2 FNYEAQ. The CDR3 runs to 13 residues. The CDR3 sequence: CASSFGGTGELFF. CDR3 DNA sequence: TGTGCCAGCAGCTTCGGGGGCACCGGGGAGCTGTTTTTT.

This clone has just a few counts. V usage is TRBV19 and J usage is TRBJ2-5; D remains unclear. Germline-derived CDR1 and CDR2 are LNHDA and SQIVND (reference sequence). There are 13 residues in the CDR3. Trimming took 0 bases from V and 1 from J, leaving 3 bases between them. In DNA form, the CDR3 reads TGTGCCAGTAGTATAGACATCCAAGAGACCCAGTACTTC. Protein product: CASSIDIQETQYF.

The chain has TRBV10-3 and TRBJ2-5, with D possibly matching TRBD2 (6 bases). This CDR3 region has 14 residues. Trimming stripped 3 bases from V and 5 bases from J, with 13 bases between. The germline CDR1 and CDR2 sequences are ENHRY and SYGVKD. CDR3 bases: TGTGCCATCAGTGATAATCGGGAGTGGGAGACCCAGTACTTC. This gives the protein CAISDNREWETQYF.

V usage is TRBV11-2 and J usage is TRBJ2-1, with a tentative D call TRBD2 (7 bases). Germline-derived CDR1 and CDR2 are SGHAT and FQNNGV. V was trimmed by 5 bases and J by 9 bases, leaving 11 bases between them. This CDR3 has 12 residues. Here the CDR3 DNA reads TGTGCCAGCAGCAACAGGGAGGGTGAGCAGTTCTTC. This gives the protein CASSNREGEQFF.

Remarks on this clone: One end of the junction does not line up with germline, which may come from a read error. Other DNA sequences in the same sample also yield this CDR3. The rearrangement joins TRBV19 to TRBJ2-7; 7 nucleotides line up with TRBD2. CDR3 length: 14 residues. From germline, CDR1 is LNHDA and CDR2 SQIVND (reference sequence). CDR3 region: CASSTGLSDYEQYF. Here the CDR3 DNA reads TGCGCCAGTAGTACGGGACTATCGGACTACGAGCAGTACTTC.

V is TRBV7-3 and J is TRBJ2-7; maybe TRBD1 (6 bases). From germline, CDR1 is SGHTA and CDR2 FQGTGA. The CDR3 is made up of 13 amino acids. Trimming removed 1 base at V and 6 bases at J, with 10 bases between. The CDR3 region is CASSLNRAAEQYF. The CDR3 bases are TGTGCCAGCAGCTTAAACAGGGCGGCCGAGCAGTACTTC.

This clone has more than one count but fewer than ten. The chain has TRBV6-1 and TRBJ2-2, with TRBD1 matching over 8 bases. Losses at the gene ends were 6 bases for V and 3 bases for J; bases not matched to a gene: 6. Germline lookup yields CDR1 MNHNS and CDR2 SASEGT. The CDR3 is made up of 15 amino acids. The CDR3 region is CASRAGGAHTGELFF. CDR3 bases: TGTGCCAGCAGGGCAGGGGGCGCGCACACCGGGGAGCTGTTTTTT.

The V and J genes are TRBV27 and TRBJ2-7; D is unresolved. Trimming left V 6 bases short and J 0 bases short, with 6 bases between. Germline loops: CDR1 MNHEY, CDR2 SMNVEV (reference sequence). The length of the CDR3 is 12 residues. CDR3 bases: TGTGCCAGCAGCTTGAGCTCCTACGAGCAGTACTTC. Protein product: CASSLSSYEQYF.

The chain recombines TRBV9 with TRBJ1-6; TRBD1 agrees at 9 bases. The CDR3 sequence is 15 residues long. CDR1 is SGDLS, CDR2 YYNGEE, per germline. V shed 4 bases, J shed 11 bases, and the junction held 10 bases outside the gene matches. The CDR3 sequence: CASSSTGQGRTPLHF. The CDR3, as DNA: TGTGCCAGCAGCAGTACGGGACAGGGTAGAACACCCCTCCACTTT.

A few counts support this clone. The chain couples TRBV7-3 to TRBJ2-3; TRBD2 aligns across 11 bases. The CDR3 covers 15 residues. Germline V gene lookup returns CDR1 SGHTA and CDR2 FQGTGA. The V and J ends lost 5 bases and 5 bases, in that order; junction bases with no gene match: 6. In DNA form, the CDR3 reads TGTGCCAGCAGCCGGGACGGACTAGCGGGAGATACGCAGTATTTT. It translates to CASSRDGLAGDTQYF.

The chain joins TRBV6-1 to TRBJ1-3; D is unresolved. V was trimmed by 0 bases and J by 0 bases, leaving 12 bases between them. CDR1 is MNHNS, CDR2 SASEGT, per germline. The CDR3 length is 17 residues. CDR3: CASSEARAAVSGNTIYF. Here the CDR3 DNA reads TGTGCCAGCAGTGAAGCGCGGGCAGCTGTCTCTGGAAACACCATATATTTT.

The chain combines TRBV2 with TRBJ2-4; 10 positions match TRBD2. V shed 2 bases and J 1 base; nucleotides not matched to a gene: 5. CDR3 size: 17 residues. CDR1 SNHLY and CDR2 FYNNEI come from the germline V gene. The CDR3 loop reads CASSERVAGGAKNIQYF. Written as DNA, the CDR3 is TGTGCCAGCAGTGAACGGGTAGCGGGAGGTGCCAAAAACATTCAGTACTTC.

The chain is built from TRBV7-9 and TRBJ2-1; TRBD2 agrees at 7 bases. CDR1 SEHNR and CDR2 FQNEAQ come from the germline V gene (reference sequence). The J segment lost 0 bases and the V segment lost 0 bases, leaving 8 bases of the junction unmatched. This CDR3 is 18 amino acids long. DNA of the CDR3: TGTGCCAGCAGCTTAGCGCGGGGGACCCAGAGCTCCTACAATGAGCAGTTCTTC. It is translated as CASSLARGTQSSYNEQFF.

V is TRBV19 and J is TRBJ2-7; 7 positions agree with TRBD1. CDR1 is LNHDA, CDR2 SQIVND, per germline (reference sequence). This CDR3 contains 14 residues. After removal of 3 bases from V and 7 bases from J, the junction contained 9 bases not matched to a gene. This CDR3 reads CASSIRQGVWEQYF. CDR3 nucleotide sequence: TGTGCCAGTAGTATCCGGCAGGGGGTCTGGGAGCAGTACTTC.

CDR3 sequence: CASSESLVRGDTQYF. Written as DNA, the CDR3 is TGTGCCAGCAGTGAGAGCCTAGTCAGGGGAGATACGCAGTATTTT. The V gene is TRBV6-1, the J gene TRBJ2-3; possibly TRBD1 for D (6 bases). The V end was cut by 3 bases, the J end by 5 bases, with 15 bases between. The CDR3 is 15 residues long. Germline V gives CDR1 MNHNS, CDR2 SASEGT.

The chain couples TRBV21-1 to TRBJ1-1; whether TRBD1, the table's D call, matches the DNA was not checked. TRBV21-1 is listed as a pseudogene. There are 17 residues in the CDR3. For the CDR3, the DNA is TGTGCCAGCTTTAAAAGCCCCCTAAGTACAGAGAACACTGAAGCTTTCTTT. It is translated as CASFKSPLSTENTEAFF.

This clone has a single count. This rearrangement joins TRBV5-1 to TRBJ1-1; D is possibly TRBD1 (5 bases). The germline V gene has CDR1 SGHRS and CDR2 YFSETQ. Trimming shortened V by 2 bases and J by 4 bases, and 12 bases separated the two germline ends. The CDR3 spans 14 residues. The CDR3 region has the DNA TGCGCCAGCAGCTTATCGACAGCCTCCACTGAAGCTTTCTTT. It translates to CASSLSTASTEAFF. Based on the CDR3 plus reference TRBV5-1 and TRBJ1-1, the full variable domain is KAGVTQTPRYLIKTRGQQVTLSCSPISGHRSVSWYQQTPGQGLQFLFEYFSETQRNKGNFPGRFSGRQFSNSRSEMNVSTLELGDSALYLCASSLSTASTEAFFGQGTRLTVV.